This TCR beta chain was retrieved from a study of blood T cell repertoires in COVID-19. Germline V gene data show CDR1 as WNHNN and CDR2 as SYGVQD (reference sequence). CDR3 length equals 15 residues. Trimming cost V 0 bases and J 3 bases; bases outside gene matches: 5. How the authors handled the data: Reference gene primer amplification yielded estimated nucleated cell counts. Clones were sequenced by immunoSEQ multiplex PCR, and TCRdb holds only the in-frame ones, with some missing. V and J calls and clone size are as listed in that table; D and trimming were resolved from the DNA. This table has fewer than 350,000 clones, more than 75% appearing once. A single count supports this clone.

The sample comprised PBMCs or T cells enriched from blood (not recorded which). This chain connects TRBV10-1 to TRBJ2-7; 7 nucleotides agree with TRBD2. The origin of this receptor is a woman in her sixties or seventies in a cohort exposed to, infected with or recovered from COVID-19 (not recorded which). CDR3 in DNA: TGCGCCAGCAGTGAGTCGGCTAGCGGATTCTACGAGCAGTACTTC. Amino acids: CASSESASGFYEQYF.